This TCR beta chain was sequenced for a study of cytomegalovirus exposure and HLA in healthy donors. Overall study results and limits: Many donors shared some public TCRs, even though most TCR sequences were rare. CMV antigen specificity was confirmed in vitro for three CMV-associated chains. Both high specificity and high sensitivity reportedly marked the classifier's diagnosis of cytomegalovirus status. It was found in a later analysis that first-cohort TCR clusters tended to co-occur in the 120 validation repertoires.

The CDR3 is made up of 14 amino acids. Deletions cut 2 bases from V and 3 bases from J, with 11 bases between. CDR1 MNHEY and CDR2 SVGAGI come from the germline V gene. Concerning this clone: Its antigen is currently unknown.

Generated by immunoSEQ multiplex PCR, the TCRdb table keeps only in-frame clones and is missing some. The data hold 50,000 to 70,000 clones, with roughly 95% observed a single time. The TCR originated in a young woman in good health and CMV-seropositive. Material: PBMCs. The chain carries TRBV6-5 and TRBJ2-7, with D possibly matching TRBD1 (5 bases). The CDR3 DNA follows: TGTGCCAGCAGTTACGCAGGGAAGAGCTACGAGCAGTACTTC. Translating it yields CASSYAGKSYEQYF.